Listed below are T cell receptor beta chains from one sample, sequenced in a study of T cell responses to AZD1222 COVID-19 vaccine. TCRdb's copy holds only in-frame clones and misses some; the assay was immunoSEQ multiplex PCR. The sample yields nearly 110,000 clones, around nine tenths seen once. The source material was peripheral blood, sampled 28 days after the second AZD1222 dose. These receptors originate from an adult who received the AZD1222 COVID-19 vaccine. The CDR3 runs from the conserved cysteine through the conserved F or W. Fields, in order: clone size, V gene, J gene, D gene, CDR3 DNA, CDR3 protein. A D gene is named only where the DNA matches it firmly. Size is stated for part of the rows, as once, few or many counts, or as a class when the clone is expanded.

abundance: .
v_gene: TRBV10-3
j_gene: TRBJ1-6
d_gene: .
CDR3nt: TGTGCCAGCAGTAGGGTGGGTAGGGACAATTCACCCCTCCACTTT
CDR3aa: CASSRVGRDNSPLHF

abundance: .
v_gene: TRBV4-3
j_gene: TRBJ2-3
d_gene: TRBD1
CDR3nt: TGCGCCAGCAGGCCCGAGGACAGGGCGACAGATACGCAGTATTTT
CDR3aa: CASRPEDRATDTQYF

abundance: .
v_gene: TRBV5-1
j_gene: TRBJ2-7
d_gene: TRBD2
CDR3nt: TGCGCCAGCAGCTTGGGTAGCGGGGGGAGTACGAGGGAGCAGTACTTC
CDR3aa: CASSLGSGGSTREQYF

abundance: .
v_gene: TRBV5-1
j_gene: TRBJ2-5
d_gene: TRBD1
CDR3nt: TGCGCCAGCAGCTTGGGACAGGGGAAAGAGACCCAGTACTTC
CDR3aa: CASSLGQGKETQYF

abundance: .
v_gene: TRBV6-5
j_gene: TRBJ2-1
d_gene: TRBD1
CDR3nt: TGTGCCAGCTCCGGACAGGTCCCCTACAATGAGCAGTTCTTC
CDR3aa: CASSGQVPYNEQFF

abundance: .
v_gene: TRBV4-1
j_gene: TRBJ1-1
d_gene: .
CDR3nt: TGCGCCAGCAGCCATTTACAGAAGAACACTGAAGCTTTCTTT
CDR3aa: CASSHLQKNTEAFF

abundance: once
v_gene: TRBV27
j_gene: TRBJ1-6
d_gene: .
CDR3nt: TGTGCCAGCAGTTTGAGTCCGACAGGTCCGTCACCCCTCCACTTT
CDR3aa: CASSLSPTGPSPLHF

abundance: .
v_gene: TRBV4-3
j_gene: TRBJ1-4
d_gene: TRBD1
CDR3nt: TGCGCCAGCAGCCCCGACAGGGCAACTAATGAAAAACTGTTTTTT
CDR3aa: CASSPDRATNEKLFF

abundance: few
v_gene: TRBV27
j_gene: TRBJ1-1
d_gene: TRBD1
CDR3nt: TGTGCCAGCAGTCCTTATTACAGGGGGCCAACTGAAGCTTTCTTT
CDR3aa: CASSPYYRGPTEAFF

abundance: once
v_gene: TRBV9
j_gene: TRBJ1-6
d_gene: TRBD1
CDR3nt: TGTGCCAGCAGCCCCCAGGGACAGGGAACCTCACCCCTCCACTTT
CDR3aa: CASSPQGQGTSPLHF

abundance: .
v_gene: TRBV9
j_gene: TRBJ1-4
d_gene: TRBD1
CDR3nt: TGTGCCAGCAGCAATTCAGGGGGCAGATACGAAAAACTGTTTTTT
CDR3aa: CASSNSGGRYEKLFF

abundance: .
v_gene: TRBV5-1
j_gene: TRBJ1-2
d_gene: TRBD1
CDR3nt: TGCGCCAGCAGCTTGGACAGGGGGCGCGGCGGCTACACCTTC
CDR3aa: CASSLDRGRGGYTF

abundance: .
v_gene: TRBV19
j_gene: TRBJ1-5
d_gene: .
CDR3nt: TGTGCCAGTAGTCCTTATAATCAGCCCCAGCATTTT
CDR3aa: CASSPYNQPQHF

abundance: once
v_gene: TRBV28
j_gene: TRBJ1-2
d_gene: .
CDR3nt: TGTGCCAGCAGTTTGGTCGAGGGGAGCTACACCTTC
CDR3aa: CASSLVEGSYTF

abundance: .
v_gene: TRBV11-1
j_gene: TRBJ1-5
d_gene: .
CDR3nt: TGTGCCAGCAGCTTAGGAGCGGACAATCAGCCCCAGCATTTT
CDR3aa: CASSLGADNQPQHF

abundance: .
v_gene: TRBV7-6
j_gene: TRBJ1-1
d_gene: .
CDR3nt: TGTGCCAGCAGCTTAGTGGGAGGATCGGGGTCCACTGAAGCTTTCTTT
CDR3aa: CASSLVGGSGSTEAFF

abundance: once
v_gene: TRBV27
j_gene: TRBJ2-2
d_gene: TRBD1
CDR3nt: TGTGCCAGCAGTTCCTCCGGGACAGGGAACACCGGGGAGCTGTTTTTT
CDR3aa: CASSSSGTGNTGELFF

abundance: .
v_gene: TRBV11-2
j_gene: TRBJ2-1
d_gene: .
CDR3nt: TGTGCCAGCAGCTTAGACAGGGCCAATGAGCAGTTCTTC
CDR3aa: CASSLDRANEQFF

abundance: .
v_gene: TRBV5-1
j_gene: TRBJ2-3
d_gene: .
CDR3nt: TGCGCCAGCAGTGGTAGGGGAAGCACAGATACGCAGTATTTT
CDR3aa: CASSGRGSTDTQYF

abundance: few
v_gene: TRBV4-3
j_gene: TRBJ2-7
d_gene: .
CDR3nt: TGCGCCAGCAGCCAAGGAGTGCAGCAGAGGGGCGGCACGGCCTACGAGCAGTACTTC
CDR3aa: CASSQGVQQRGGTAYEQYF

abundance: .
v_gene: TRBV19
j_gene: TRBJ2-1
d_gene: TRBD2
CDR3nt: TGTGCCAGTAGGCCGACTAGCGGGGCCTACAATGAGCAGTTCTTC
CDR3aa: CASRPTSGAYNEQFF

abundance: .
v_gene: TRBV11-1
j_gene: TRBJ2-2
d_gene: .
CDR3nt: TGTGCCAGCAGCTGGGGAGAGACCGGGGAGCTGTTTTTT
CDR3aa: CASSWGETGELFF

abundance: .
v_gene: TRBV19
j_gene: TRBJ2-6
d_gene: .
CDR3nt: TGTGCCAGTAGTATAAGTTATGGTAAGAGGGCCAACGTCCTGACTTTC
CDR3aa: CASSISYGKRANVLTF

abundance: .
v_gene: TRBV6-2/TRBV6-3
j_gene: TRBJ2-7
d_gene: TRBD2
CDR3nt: TGTGCCAGCAGTTACGGGACGGGGGGTCTCTACGAGCAGTACTTC
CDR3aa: CASSYGTGGLYEQYF

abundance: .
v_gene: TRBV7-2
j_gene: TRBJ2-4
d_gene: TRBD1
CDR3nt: TGTGCCAGCAGCTTATCAGGGGGCAGGAACATTCAGTACTTC
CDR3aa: CASSLSGGRNIQYF

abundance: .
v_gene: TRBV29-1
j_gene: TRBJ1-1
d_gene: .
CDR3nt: TGCAGCGTTGACGAACAGCTGAACACTGAAGCTTTCTTT
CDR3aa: CSVDEQLNTEAFF

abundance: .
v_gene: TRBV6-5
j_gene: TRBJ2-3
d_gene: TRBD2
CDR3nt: TGTGCCAGCGGGTTTAGCGGGGGGGCTACAGATACGCAGTATTTT
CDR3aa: CASGFSGGATDTQYF

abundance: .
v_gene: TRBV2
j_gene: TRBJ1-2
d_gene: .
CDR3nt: TGTGCCAGCAGTGGGGGGGGCAGGGTTTATGGCTACACCTTC
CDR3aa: CASSGGGRVYGYTF

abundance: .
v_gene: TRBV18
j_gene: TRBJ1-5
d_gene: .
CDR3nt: TGTGCCAGCTCAGCGAATAGCAATCAGCCCCAGCATTTT
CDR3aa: CASSANSNQPQHF